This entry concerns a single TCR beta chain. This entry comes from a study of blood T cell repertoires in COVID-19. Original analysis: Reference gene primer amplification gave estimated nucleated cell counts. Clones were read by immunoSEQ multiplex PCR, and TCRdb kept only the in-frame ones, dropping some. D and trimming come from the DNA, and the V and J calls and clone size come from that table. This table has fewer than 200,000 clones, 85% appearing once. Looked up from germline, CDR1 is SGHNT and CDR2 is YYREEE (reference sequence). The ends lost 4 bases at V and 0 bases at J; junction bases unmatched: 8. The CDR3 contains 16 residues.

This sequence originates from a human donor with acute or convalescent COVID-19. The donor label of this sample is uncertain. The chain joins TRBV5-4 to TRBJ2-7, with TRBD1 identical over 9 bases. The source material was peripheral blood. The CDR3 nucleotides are TGTGCCAGCAGCACAGGGGGCGGCTTTTCCTCCTACGAGCAGTACTTC. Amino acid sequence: CASSTGGGFSSYEQYF.